The rows below give T cell receptor beta chains drawn from one sample of a study of cytomegalovirus exposure and HLA in healthy donors. Assay: immunoSEQ multiplex PCR; the TCRdb copy retains only in-frame clones and omits some. The sample lists roughly 100,000 clones; just under 80% were seen once. Sequenced material: PBMCs. The receptors were gathered from a male donor in good health and CMV-seronegative. The CDR3 runs from the conserved cysteine through the conserved F or W. D genes are given only for firm matches. Only some rows state a clone size, as once, few, many or a class for expanded clones.

cdr3_aa cdr3_nt clone_size v_call d_call j_call
CASSLYSNQPQHF TGTGCCAGCAGTCTTTATAGCAATCAGCCCCAGCATTTT . TRBV14 . TRBJ1-5
CASSLGLAGQETQYF TGTGCCAGCAGCTTAGGACTAGCGGGGCAAGAGACCCAGTACTTC . TRBV7-2 TRBD2 TRBJ2-5
CASSLGGSREAQETQYF TGTGCCAGCAGCCTCGGAGGGTCGCGGGAGGCCCAAGAGACCCAGTACTTC . TRBV11-3 TRBD2 TRBJ2-5
CASSLAIDSYEQYF TGCGCCAGCAGCTTGGCAATAGACTCCTACGAGCAGTACTTC once TRBV5-1 . TRBJ2-7
CSVEPTRNEQFF TGCAGCGTCGAACCTACTCGGAATGAGCAGTTCTTC . TRBV29-1 . TRBJ2-1
CASSYSAGNTGELFF TGTGCCAGCAGTTACTCGGCAGGGAACACCGGGGAGCTGTTTTTT . TRBV6-5 . TRBJ2-2
CAISVDRRDRGAETQYF TGTGCCATCAGCGTGGACAGGCGGGACAGGGGGGCAGAGACCCAGTACTTC . TRBV10-3 TRBD1 TRBJ2-5
CASSETGAPYEQYF TGTGCCAGCAGCGAAACAGGGGCCCCCTACGAGCAGTACTTC . TRBV7-9 TRBD1 TRBJ2-7
CASSLFDYGQGVRELFF TGTGCCAGCAGCTTATTTGATTATGGACAGGGGGTACGGGAGCTGTTTTTT once TRBV7-9 TRBD1 TRBJ2-2
CASARQGGTVNEKLFF TGCGCCAGTGCACGCCAAGGGGGAACCGTCAATGAAAAACTGTTTTTT . TRBV4-1 . TRBJ1-4
CASSLWDRVKDTEAFF TGTGCCAGCAGTTTATGGGACAGGGTGAAAGACACTGAAGCTTTCTTT . TRBV28 TRBD1 TRBJ1-1
CASRTPGGGYTF TGTGCCAGCCGTACACCGGGTGGGGGCTACACCTTC few TRBV2 . TRBJ1-2
CASSLGVAGGNEQFF TGTGCCAGCAGCTTGGGGGTAGCGGGAGGGAATGAGCAGTTCTTC once TRBV5-6 TRBD2 TRBJ2-1
CASSPSTTGLGGYTF TGTGCCAGCAGCCCATCCACTACAGGGTTGGGTGGCTACACCTTC . TRBV7-9 . TRBJ1-2
CASSLAGATEAFF TGTGCCAGCAGCTTAGCGGGGGCCACTGAAGCTTTCTTT . TRBV7-9 . TRBJ1-1
CASSSTGTGRNEQFF TGTGCCAGCAGCTCCACCGGGACAGGGAGAAATGAGCAGTTCTTC . TRBV11-3 TRBD1 TRBJ2-1
CASSLAGGELFF TGTGCTAGCAGCTTAGCCGGCGGGGAGCTGTTTTTT . TRBV7-7 . TRBJ2-2
CASSELTGMGEETQYF TGTGCCAGCAGCGAGCTAACAGGGATGGGGGAAGAGACCCAGTACTTC . TRBV9 . TRBJ2-5
CASSLVGGHNTGELFF TGCGCCAGCAGCTTGGTGGGGGGGCATAACACCGGGGAGCTGTTTTTT once TRBV5-1 . TRBJ2-2
CASRALAGGFDEQYF TGTGCCAGCAGAGCACTAGCGGGAGGATTCGACGAGCAGTACTTC . TRBV2 TRBD2 TRBJ2-7
CASSFTTVNTDTQYF TGTGCCAGCAGTTTTACGACAGTCAACACAGATACGCAGTATTTT . TRBV27 . TRBJ2-3
CASSYGVGGSYEQYF TGTGCCAGCAGTTACGGGGTCGGGGGCTCCTACGAGCAGTACTTC . TRBV6-6 . TRBJ2-7
CASSLERGAYNEQFF TGCGCCAGCAGCTTGGAGCGGGGGGCATACAATGAGCAGTTCTTC . TRBV5-1 TRBD2 TRBJ2-1
CAWSVARLVTDTQYF TGTGCCTGGAGTGTAGCCCGTCTAGTCACAGATACGCAGTATTTT . TRBV30 . TRBJ2-3
CASSGWMDAGNYGYTF TGTGCCAGCAGTGGATGGATGGACGCGGGGAACTATGGCTACACCTTC . TRBV25-1 . TRBJ1-2
CASSPGAPYEQYF TGTGCCAGCTCACCGGGAGCCCCCTACGAGCAGTACTTC . TRBV18 . TRBJ2-7
CASSLTGTSGSRVKYF TGTGCCAGCAGCCTTACCGGGACTAGCGGGAGTAGGGTTAAGTACTTC . TRBV7-8 TRBD2 TRBJ2-4
CASSLGQVNTEAFF TGTGCCAGCAGCCTTGGACAGGTGAACACTGAAGCTTTCTTT few TRBV6-5 TRBD1 TRBJ1-1
CASRTLAGGPGKQYF TGTGCCAGCAGAACACTAGCGGGAGGGCCCGGAAAGCAGTACTTC . TRBV6-5 TRBD2 TRBJ2-7
CASSETANTEAFF TGCGCCAGCAGCGAGACAGCGAACACTGAAGCTTTCTTT . TRBV5-1 . TRBJ1-1
CASSLLNTEAFF TGTGCCAGCAGTTTATTGAACACTGAAGCTTTCTTT . TRBV6-6 . TRBJ1-1
CASSIGTPSYEQYF TGTGCCAGTAGTATCGGGACACCCAGCTACGAGCAGTACTTC few TRBV19 . TRBJ2-7
CASSLDSGGDGTIYF TGCGCCAGCAGCTTGGACTCAGGGGGCGACGGCACCATATATTTT . TRBV5-1 TRBD1 TRBJ1-3
CASSYRTVDEKLFF TGTGCCAGCAGCTACAGGACAGTAGATGAAAAACTGTTTTTT . TRBV5-6 . TRBJ1-4
CASSSRVLNTEAFF TGTGCCAGCAGTTCCAGGGTTCTGAACACTGAAGCTTTCTTT . TRBV27 . TRBJ1-1
CASSDRGRLNGYTF TGCGCCAGCAGTGACAGGGGGCGTCTGAATGGCTACACCTTC . TRBV10-2 TRBD1 TRBJ1-2
CASSQDGGSPEGTEAFF TGCGCCAGCAGCCAAGATGGGGGGTCCCCCGAGGGCACTGAAGCTTTCTTT . TRBV4-1 . TRBJ1-1